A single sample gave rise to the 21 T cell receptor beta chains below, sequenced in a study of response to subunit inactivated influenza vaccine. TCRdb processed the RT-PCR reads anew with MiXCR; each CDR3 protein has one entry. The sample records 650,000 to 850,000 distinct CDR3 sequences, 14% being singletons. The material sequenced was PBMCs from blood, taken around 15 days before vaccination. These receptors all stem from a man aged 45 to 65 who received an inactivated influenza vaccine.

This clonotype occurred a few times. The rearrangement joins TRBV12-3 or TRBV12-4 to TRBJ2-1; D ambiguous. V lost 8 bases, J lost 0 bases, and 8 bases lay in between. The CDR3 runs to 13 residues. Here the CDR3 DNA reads TGTGCCAGCTCCTTCGACTCCTACAATGAGCAGTTCTTC. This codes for CASSFDSYNEQFF.

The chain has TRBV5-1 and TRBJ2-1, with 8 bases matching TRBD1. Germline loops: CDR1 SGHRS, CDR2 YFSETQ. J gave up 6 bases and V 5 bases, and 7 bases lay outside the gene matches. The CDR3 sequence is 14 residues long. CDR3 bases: TGCGCCAGCAGTTCGTTGGACAGGGCCAATGAGCAGTTCTTC. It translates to CASSSLDRANEQFF. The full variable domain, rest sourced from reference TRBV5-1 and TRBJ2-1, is KAGVTQTPRYLIKTRGQQVTLSCSPISGHRSVSWYQQTPGQGLQFLFEYFSETQRNKGNFPGRFSGRQFSNSRSEMNVSTLELGDSALYLCASSSLDRANEQFFGPGTRLTVL.

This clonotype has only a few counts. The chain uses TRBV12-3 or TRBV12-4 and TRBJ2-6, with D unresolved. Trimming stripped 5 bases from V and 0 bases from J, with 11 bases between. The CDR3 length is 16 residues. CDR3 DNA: TGTGCCAGCAGTCCTCAGCGAAGCTCTGGGGCCAACGTCCTGACTTTC. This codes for CASSPQRSSGANVLTF.

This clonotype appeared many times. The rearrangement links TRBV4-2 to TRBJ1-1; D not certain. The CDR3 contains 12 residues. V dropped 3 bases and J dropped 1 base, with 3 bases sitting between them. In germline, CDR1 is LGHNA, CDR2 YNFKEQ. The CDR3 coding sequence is TGTGCCAGCAGCCACGAGAACACTGAAGCTTTCTTT. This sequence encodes CASSHENTEAFF.

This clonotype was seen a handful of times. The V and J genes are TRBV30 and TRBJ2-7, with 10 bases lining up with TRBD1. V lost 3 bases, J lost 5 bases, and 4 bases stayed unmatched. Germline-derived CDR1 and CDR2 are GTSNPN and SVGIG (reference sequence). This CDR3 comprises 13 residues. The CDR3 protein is CAWSPGTGDEQYF. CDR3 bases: TGTGCCTGGAGCCCCGGGACAGGGGACGAGCAGTACTTC.

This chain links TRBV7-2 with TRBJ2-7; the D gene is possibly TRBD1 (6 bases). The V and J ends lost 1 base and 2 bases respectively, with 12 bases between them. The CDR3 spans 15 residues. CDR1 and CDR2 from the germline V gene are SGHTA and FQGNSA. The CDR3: CASSLGPQGAYEQYF. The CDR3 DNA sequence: TGTGCCAGCAGCTTAGGGCCACAGGGCGCCTACGAGCAGTACTTC. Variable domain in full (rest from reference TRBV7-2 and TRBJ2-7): GAGVSQSPSNKVTEKGKDVELRCDPISGHTALYWYRQSLGQGLEFLIYFQGNSAPDKSGLPSDRFSAERTGGSVSTLTIQRTQQEDSAVYLCASSLGPQGAYEQYFGPGTRLTVT.

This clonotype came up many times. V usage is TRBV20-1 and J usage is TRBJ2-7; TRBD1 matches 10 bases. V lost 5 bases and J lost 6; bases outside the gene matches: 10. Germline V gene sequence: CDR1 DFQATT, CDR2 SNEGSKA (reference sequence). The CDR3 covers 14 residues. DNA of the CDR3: TGCAGTGCTGTTAATCCCGGGACAGGGGTCGAGCAGTACTTC. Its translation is CSAVNPGTGVEQYF.

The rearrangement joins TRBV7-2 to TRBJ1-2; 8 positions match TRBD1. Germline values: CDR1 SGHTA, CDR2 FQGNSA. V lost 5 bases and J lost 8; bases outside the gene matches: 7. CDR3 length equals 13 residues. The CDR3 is CASSNRQGNGYTF. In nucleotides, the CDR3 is TGTGCCAGCAGCAACCGACAGGGGAACGGCTACACCTTC.

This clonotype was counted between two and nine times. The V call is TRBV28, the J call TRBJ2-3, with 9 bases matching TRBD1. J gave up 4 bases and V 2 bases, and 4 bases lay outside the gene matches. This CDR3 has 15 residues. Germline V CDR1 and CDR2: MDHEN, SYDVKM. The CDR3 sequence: CASSLGGQGADTQYF. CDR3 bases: TGTGCCAGCAGTTTAGGGGGACAGGGAGCAGATACGCAGTATTTT.

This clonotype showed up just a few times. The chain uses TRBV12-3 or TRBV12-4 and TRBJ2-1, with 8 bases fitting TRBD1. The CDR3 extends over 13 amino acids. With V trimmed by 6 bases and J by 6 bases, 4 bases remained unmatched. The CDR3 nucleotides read TGTGCCAGCAGCTCGGACAGGGCCAATGAGCAGTTCTTC. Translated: CASSSDRANEQFF.

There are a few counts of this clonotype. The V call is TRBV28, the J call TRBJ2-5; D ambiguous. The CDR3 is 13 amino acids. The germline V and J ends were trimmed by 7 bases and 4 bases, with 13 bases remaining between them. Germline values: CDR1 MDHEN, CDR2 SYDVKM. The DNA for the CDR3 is TGTGCCAGCACCCCTACTGCTCGAGAGACCCAGTACTTC. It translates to CASTPTARETQYF. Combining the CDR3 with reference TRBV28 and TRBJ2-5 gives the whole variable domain DVKVTQSSRYLVKRTGEKVFLECVQDMDHENMFWYRQDPGLGLRLIYFSYDVKMKEKGDIPEGYSVSREKKERFSLILESASTNQTSMYLCASTPTARETQYFGPGTRLLVL.

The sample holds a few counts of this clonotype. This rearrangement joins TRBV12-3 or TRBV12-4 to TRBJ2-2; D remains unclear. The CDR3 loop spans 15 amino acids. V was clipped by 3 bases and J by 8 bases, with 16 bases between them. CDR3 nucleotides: TGTGCCAGCAGTTTTGGACGTTCTTTGGGGGGGGAGCTGTTTTTT. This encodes CASSFGRSLGGELFF.

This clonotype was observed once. The CDR3 DNA is TGTGCCAGCTCCCCGACAGGGTTCGAGCAGTACTTC. Encoded protein: CASSPTGFEQYF. This rearrangement joins TRBV18 to TRBJ2-7; TRBD1 matches at 7 bases. The CDR3 runs to 12 residues. The V and J ends lost 6 bases and 6 bases, in that order; junction bases with no gene match: 5. Germline V gene data show CDR1 as KGHSH and CDR2 as LQKENI.

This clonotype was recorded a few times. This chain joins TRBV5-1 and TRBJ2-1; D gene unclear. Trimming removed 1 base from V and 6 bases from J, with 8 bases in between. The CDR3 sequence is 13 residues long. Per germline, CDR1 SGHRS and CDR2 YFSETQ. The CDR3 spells CASSLPGLNEQFF. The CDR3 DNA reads TGCGCCAGCAGCTTGCCCGGCCTCAATGAGCAGTTCTTC.

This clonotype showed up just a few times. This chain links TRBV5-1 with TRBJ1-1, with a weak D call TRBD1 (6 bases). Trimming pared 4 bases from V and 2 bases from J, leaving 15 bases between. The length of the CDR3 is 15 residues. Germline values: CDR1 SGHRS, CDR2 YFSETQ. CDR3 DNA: TGCGCCAGCAGCACCACTTCAGGGGTCAACACTGAAGCTTTCTTT. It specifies CASSTTSGVNTEAFF.

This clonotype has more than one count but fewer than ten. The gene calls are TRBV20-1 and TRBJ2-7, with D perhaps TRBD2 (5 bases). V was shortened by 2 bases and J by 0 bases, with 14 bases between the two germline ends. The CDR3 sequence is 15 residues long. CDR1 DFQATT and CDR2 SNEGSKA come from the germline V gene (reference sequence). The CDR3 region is CSARWSSSSSYEQYF. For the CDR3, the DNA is TGCAGTGCTAGATGGTCTAGCAGCAGCTCCTACGAGCAGTACTTC.

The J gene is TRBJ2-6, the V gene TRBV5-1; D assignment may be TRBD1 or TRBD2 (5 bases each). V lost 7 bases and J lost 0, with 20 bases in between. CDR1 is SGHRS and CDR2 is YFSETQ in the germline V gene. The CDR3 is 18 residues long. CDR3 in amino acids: CASRARGLAFSGANVLTF. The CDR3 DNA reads TGCGCCAGCCGTGCGAGGGGCCTCGCCTTCTCTGGGGCCAACGTCCTGACTTTC.

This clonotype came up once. The DNA for the CDR3 is TGTGCCAGCAGCACCACAGGGGGCAGAGCTAATGAAAAACTGTTTTTT. This encodes CASSTTGGRANEKLFF. V gene TRBV11-2 combines with J gene TRBJ1-4; 9 bases are a match to TRBD1. With V trimmed by 5 bases and J by 3 bases, 7 bases remained unmatched. The CDR3 runs 16 residues. Germline CDR1 SGHAT, CDR2 FQNNGV. The variable domain in full, completed from reference TRBV11-2 and TRBJ1-4, reads EAGVAQSPRYKIIEKRQSVAFWCNPISGHATLYWYQQILGQGPKLLIQFQNNGVVDDSQLPKDRFSAERLKGVDSTLKIQPAKLEDSAVYLCASSTTGGRANEKLFFGSGTQLSVL.

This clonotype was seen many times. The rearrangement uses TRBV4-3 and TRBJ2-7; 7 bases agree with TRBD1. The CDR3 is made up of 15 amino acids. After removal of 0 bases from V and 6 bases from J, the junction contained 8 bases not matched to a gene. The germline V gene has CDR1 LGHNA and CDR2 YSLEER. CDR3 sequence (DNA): TGCGCCAGCAGCCAAGAGCGGACAGGATTAATCGAGCAGTACTTC. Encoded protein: CASSQERTGLIEQYF.

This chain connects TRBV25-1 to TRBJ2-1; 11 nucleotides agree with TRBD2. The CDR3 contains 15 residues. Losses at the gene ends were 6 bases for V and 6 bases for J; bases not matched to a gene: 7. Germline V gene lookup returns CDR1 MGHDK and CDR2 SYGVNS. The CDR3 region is CASRDIAGGFNEQFF. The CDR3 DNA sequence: TGTGCCAGCAGAGACATAGCGGGGGGGTTCAATGAGCAGTTCTTC.

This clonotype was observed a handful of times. For the CDR3, the DNA is TGTGCCAGCAGCCCCTCCGGGGGATGGAATGAGCAGTTCTTC. Encoded protein: CASSPSGGWNEQFF. The chain combines TRBV7-9 with TRBJ2-1; a weak D match, TRBD2 (6 bases). This CDR3 is built from 14 residues. V was clipped by 5 bases and J by 7 bases, with 15 bases between them. Germline CDR1 is SEHNR and CDR2 is FQNEAQ (reference sequence).